Listed below are T cell receptor beta chains from one sample, sequenced in a study of identical twins. TCRdb independently ran MiXCR on the 5' RACE reads; one entry per CDR3 protein. Among about 200,000 distinct CDR3 sequences listed, approximately 10% were seen once. The sequencing sample was made of memory T cells sorted from blood. These receptors were obtained from a man in his forties or fifties in good health. Both conserved end residues are part of each CDR3. D genes are given only for firm matches. The listing skips clone size in some rows; elsewhere it reads once, few, many or a size class.

v_gene	abundance	d_gene	j_gene	CDR3nt	CDR3aa
TRBV7-2	many	NA	TRBJ2-3	TGTGCCAGCAGCTTAGCTCGCAGCACAGATACGCAGTATTTT	CASSLARSTDTQYF
TRBV4-3	NA	NA	TRBJ1-3	TGCGCCAGCAGCCAAGAGGTCGAGGCTGGAAACACCATATATTTT	CASSQEVEAGNTIYF
TRBV5-1	many	TRBD1	TRBJ2-2	TGCGCCAGCAGGTCAATAGTGACAGGGGGATACGGGGAGCTGTTTTTT	CASRSIVTGGYGELFF
TRBV7-9	NA	NA	TRBJ1-4	TGTGCCAGCAGTCTGACAGGCGGGAATGAAAAACTGTTTTTT	CASSLTGGNEKLFF
TRBV7-8	NA	TRBD2	TRBJ2-1	TGTGCCAGCAGCTCTGGACTAGCGGGAGTGCAGTTCTTC	CASSSGLAGVQFF
TRBV7-2	NA	NA	TRBJ2-5	TGTGCCAGCAGCTTTAGGGGGAGTCGGGAGACCCAGTACTTC	CASSFRGSRETQYF
TRBV20-1	NA	NA	TRBJ1-1	TGCAGTGCTAGCACGGGGGGAGCTTTGAACACTGAAGCTTTCTTT	CSASTGGALNTEAFF
TRBV4-3	few	NA	TRBJ1-4	TGCGCCAGCAGCCAAGGGCGCACAGGGATTCGAGAAAAACTGTTTTTT	CASSQGRTGIREKLFF
TRBV20-1	few	NA	TRBJ1-4	TGCAGTGCTAGAGCTACGAGCGAAAAACTGTTTTTT	CSARATSEKLFF
TRBV28	many	NA	TRBJ2-2	TGTGCCAGCAGGGGCCAGCGAGATACCGGGGAGCTGTTTTTT	CASRGQRDTGELFF
TRBV5-1	few	NA	TRBJ2-7	TGCGCCAGCAGCCTGGACAGCCCCTACGAGCAGTACTTC	CASSLDSPYEQYF
TRBV14	many	NA	TRBJ2-2	TGTGCCAGCAGCCGAATTACAGGGAGCACCGGGGAGCTGTTTTTT	CASSRITGSTGELFF
TRBV9	NA	TRBD2	TRBJ2-5	TGTGCCAGCAGCGTCCTAGCGGGACCTCAAGAGACCCAGTACTTC	CASSVLAGPQETQYF
TRBV20-1	NA	TRBD2	TRBJ2-5	TGCAGTGCTAGAGGGACTAGCGGGGGGGGAGTCTTGAAAGAGACCCAGTACTTC	CSARGTSGGGVLKETQYF
TRBV5-6	many	NA	TRBJ1-2	TGTGCCAGCAGCTCCTTCGGGGCAGAGAATGGCTACACCTTC	CASSSFGAENGYTF
TRBV7-2	NA	TRBD1	TRBJ1-1	TGTGCCAGCAGACCTGGACAGGGAAAAGGGAACACTGAAGCTTTCTTT	CASRPGQGKGNTEAFF
TRBV5-1	few	TRBD2	TRBJ2-3	TGCGCCAGCAGCTTGGTTCGCGGGGGACTGGCAGATACGCAGTATTTT	CASSLVRGGLADTQYF
TRBV11-2	many	TRBD2	TRBJ2-5	TGTGCCAGCAGCTTAAGCCTGGGACTAGCGGGGGGCCGCCAAGGGACCCAGTACTTC	CASSLSLGLAGGRQGTQYF
TRBV4-2	many	NA	TRBJ2-7	TGTGCCAGCAGCCAAGATAATTTACAGGGAGGCTACGAGCAGTACTTC	CASSQDNLQGGYEQYF
TRBV5-1	many	NA	TRBJ2-2	TGCGCCAGCGGATCCGCGACAGGAAAAGCGAACACCGGGGAGCTGTTTTTT	CASGSATGKANTGELFF
TRBV27	few	TRBD2	TRBJ2-5	TGTGCCAGCAGTTTAATTGGACTAGCGGGAGGAACGGAGACCCAGTACTTC	CASSLIGLAGGTETQYF
TRBV5-5	NA	NA	TRBJ2-5	TGTGCCAGCAGCTTGAATACAGGGAGGGGAGAGACCCAGTACTTC	CASSLNTGRGETQYF
TRBV12-3/TRBV12-4	NA	TRBD1	TRBJ2-5	TGTGCCAGCAGCAAGACAGGGGGTGGCCAAGAGACCCAGTACTTC	CASSKTGGGQETQYF
TRBV20-1	many	NA	TRBJ2-1	TGCAGTGCTATTTTGGGGGCGGGGAGAAGGGAGCAGTTCTTC	CSAILGAGRREQFF
TRBV18	many	NA	TRBJ2-6	TGTGCCAGCTCACCACCTCCAGGGCCTGGGGCCAACGTCCTGACTTTC	CASSPPPGPGANVLTF
TRBV28	many	NA	TRBJ2-7	TGTGCCAGCAGTTTACGGCAGGGGTTAACGGGGGCCTACGAGCAGTACTTC	CASSLRQGLTGAYEQYF
TRBV3-1	NA	NA	TRBJ2-1	TGTGCCAGCAGCCAAGGGATTTTCTCCTACAATGAGCAGTTCTTC	CASSQGIFSYNEQFF